One sample yielded the 22 T cell receptor beta chains listed below, sequenced in a study of T cell responses to AZD1222 COVID-19 vaccine. Data came from immunoSEQ multiplex PCR; TCRdb stores just in-frame clones and leaves some out. The table has over 120,000 clones, 86% seen once. The sequencing here drew on peripheral blood, taken 28 days after the second AZD1222 dose. These receptor sequences come from an adult who received the AZD1222 COVID-19 vaccine.

DNA for the CDR3: TGTGCCAGCAGTTTGGGATCTGGAAACACCATATATTTT. This gives the protein CASSLGSGNTIYF. The chain couples TRBV27 to TRBJ1-3; D is ambiguous. The CDR3 is made up of 13 amino acids. Trimming removed 3 bases from V and 1 base from J, with 4 bases in between. From germline, CDR1 is MNHEY and CDR2 SMNVEV (reference sequence).

The chain recombines TRBV11-2 with TRBJ1-6; D not certain. The length of the CDR3 is 14 residues. Trimming stripped 8 bases from V and 8 bases from J, with 16 bases between. CDR1 is SGHAT, CDR2 FQNNGV, per germline. In DNA form, the CDR3 reads TGTGCCAGCCGTCCCATGGGCGGTGATTCACCCCTCCACTTT. This sequence encodes CASRPMGGDSPLHF.

The rearrangement uses TRBV28 and TRBJ1-6, with D tentatively TRBD1 (5 bases). The germline CDR1 and CDR2 sequences are MDHEN and SYDVKM. V shed 6 bases and J shed 7 bases, with 13 bases lying between them. The CDR3 sequence is 14 residues long. In DNA form, the CDR3 reads TGTGCCAGCAGGAAGGGGTTCCCCAATTCACCCCTCCACTTT. This codes for CASRKGFPNSPLHF.

The V call is TRBV25-1, the J call TRBJ1-1; tentative D call: TRBD1 (5 bases). This CDR3 is 15 amino acids long. Germline CDR1 reads MGHDK; CDR2 reads SYGVNS. V was clipped by 2 bases and J by 1 base, with 11 bases between them. For the CDR3, the DNA is TGTGCCAGCAGTGAACAGGAGGGGTGGAACACTGAAGCTTTCTTT. This gives the protein CASSEQEGWNTEAFF.

The CDR3 DNA reads TGTGCCAGTACCAGGCAGCGGGGCACTGAAGCTTTCTTT. It codes for CASTRQRGTEAFF. The genes are TRBV19 and TRBJ1-1; D is unclear. With 7 bases removed from V and 4 bases from J, the gap between germline ends came to 13 bases. The germline gives CDR1 LNHDA, CDR2 SQIVND (reference sequence). This CDR3 is 13 amino acids long.

This chain links TRBV10-3 with TRBJ2-2; 10 bases agree with TRBD2. The CDR3 is 14 amino acids. The V gene end was trimmed by 6 bases and the J gene end by 4 bases; junction bases not matched to a gene: 2. Looked up from germline, CDR1 is ENHRY and CDR2 is SYGVKD. CDR3 residues: CAIRSSGSTGELFF. CDR3 in DNA: TGTGCCATCAGGTCTAGCGGGAGCACCGGGGAGCTGTTTTTT.

This chain joins TRBV7-8 and TRBJ1-2; D perhaps matches TRBD1 (6 bases). V was pared by 10 bases and J by 0 bases, with 18 bases between. The CDR3 is 15 amino acids. Germline V gene lookup returns CDR1 SGHVS and CDR2 FQNEAQ. CDR3 in amino acids: CATTKRDTSNYGYTF. The CDR3 DNA follows: TGTGCCACTACCAAACGGGACACTTCTAACTATGGCTACACCTTC.

This chain joins TRBV19 and TRBJ1-5; possible D gene TRBD1, 5 bases. Germline V gene data show CDR1 as LNHDA and CDR2 as SQIVND (reference sequence). The V gene lost 6 bases and the J gene lost 2 bases, with 14 bases spanning the gap. CDR3 length: 15 residues. The CDR3 nucleotides are TGTGCCAGTAGCGGGGAGGGGTCGCGCAATCAGCCCCAGCATTTT. The encoded protein is CASSGEGSRNQPQHF.

V gene TRBV3-1 (or the pseudogene TRBV3-2) combines with J gene TRBJ2-7; 13 bases align to TRBD2. Germline CDR1 LGHDT, CDR2 YNNKEL (reference sequence). The CDR3 is 14 amino acids. The V gene end was trimmed by 1 base and the J gene end by 9 bases; junction bases not matched to a gene: 3. The CDR3 reads CASSQGTSGGWQYF. The CDR3 DNA follows: TGTGCCAGCAGCCAAGGGACTAGCGGGGGTTGGCAGTACTTC.

V usage is TRBV5-1 and J usage is TRBJ2-5; 8 positions agree with TRBD1. CDR3 length: 14 amino acids. After removal of 8 bases from V and 4 bases from J, the junction contained 10 bases not matched to a gene. CDR1 is SGHRS, CDR2 YFSETQ, per germline. The CDR3 region is CASQTGAAPETQYF. CDR3 nucleotide sequence: TGCGCCAGTCAGACAGGGGCGGCTCCAGAGACCCAGTACTTC.

This clone appeared a few times. The chain joins TRBV7-2 to TRBJ1-3; 8 positions agree with TRBD1. Trimming took 3 bases from V and 0 from J; bases not matched to a gene: 4. Per germline, CDR1 SGHTA and CDR2 FQGNSA. CDR3 length: 16 amino acids. CDR3 DNA sequence: TGTGCCAGCAGCTTTCGACAGGGGAGCTCTGGAAACACCATATATTTT. Protein sequence: CASSFRQGSSGNTIYF.

This chain joins TRBV7-9 and TRBJ1-1; D is ambiguous. The CDR3 is 12 residues long. Germline V lookup: CDR1 SEHNR, CDR2 FQNEAQ (reference sequence). V lost 5 bases to trimming and J lost 10 bases, with 14 bases between them. The CDR3 region is CASSPAGPLAFF. CDR3 bases: TGTGCCAGCAGCCCTGCTGGCCCACTAGCTTTCTTT.

This clone occurred a few times. This sequence joins TRBV6-1 and TRBJ1-2; D gene unclear. Germline V lookup: CDR1 MNHNS, CDR2 SASEGT. This CDR3 contains 12 residues. With 1 base removed from V and 1 base from J, the gap between germline ends came to 1 base. This CDR3 reads CASSEVNYGYTF. CDR3 in DNA: TGTGCCAGCAGTGAAGTTAACTATGGCTACACCTTC.

J is TRBJ2-3 and V is TRBV5-1; D call uncertain. Looked up from germline, CDR1 is SGHRS and CDR2 is YFSETQ. Trimming cost V 2 bases and J 0 bases, with 10 bases left between them. The CDR3 is 15 residues long. The CDR3 DNA sequence: TGCGCCAGCAGCTTTAGAGAGTCTAGCACAGATACGCAGTATTTT. It translates to CASSFRESSTDTQYF.

The chain uses TRBV20-1 and TRBJ1-2; D is unresolved. The germline V and J ends were trimmed by 6 bases and 4 bases, with 9 bases remaining between them. There are 11 residues in the CDR3. Germline-derived CDR1 and CDR2 are DFQATT and SNEGSKA (reference sequence). The CDR3 DNA follows: TGCAGTGCCCCCCCCGGCTATGGCTACACCTTC. This gives the protein CSAPPGYGYTF.

The chain has TRBV10-1 and TRBJ1-1, with 10 positions matching TRBD1. Germline values: CDR1 WNHNN, CDR2 SYGVQD (reference sequence). V trimming: 5 bases; J trimming: 0 bases; junction bases outside the gene matches: 3. The CDR3 totals 15 residues. The CDR3 nucleotides are TGCGCCAGCAGTCCCGGGACAGGGGTGAACACTGAAGCTTTCTTT. This encodes CASSPGTGVNTEAFF.

This chain links TRBV25-1 with TRBJ1-4; the match to TRBD1 covers 8 bases. CDR1 is MGHDK and CDR2 is SYGVNS in the germline V gene. This CDR3 has 14 amino acids. The V and J ends lost 6 bases and 4 bases, in that order; junction bases with no gene match: 4. The CDR3 sequence: CASRQTGVNEKLFF. As DNA, the CDR3 is TGTGCCAGCAGGCAGACAGGGGTTAATGAAAAACTGTTTTTT.

The J gene is TRBJ2-7, the V gene TRBV10-3; perhaps D is TRBD1 or TRBD2 (5 bases each). Trimming cost V 8 bases and J 5 bases, with 13 bases left between them. The CDR3 is made up of 12 amino acids. Germline V gene sequence: CDR1 ENHRY, CDR2 SYGVKD. The CDR3: CAIDSGTHEQYF. Here the CDR3 DNA reads TGTGCCATCGACTCAGGGACGCACGAGCAGTACTTC.

This clone has more than one count but fewer than ten. The J gene is TRBJ2-7, the V gene TRBV11-3; 9 nucleotides align to TRBD2. This CDR3 has 14 amino acids. Unmatched junction bases numbered 4, after V lost 4 bases and J lost 3 bases. Germline CDR1 reads SGHNT; CDR2 reads YENEEA. The CDR3 nucleotides are TGTGCCAGCAGCTATGCGGGAGGGCACTACGAGCAGTACTTC. Translating gives CASSYAGGHYEQYF.

As for this clone: The conserved phenylalanine or tryptophan is not found at the CDR3 terminus, so this likely reflects a read error. The chain combines TRBV11-1 with TRBJ1-2, with TRBD1 identical over 8 bases. The trim removed 3 bases at V and 3 bases at J, leaving 0 bases unmatched. The CDR3 loop spans 13 amino acids. Per germline, CDR1 SGHAT and CDR2 FQDESV (reference sequence). This CDR3 reads CASSLDRDYGYTL. The CDR3 DNA follows: TGTGCCAGCAGCTTGGACAGGGACTATGGCTACACCCTC.

The chain combines TRBV7-8 with TRBJ2-7; D is undetermined. In germline, CDR1 is SGHVS, CDR2 FQNEAQ. Trimming took off 2 bases at V and 1 base at J, with 9 bases between the two ends. The CDR3 is made up of 14 amino acids. CDR3 in amino acids: CASSLIFGSYEQYF. CDR3 nucleotides: TGTGCCAGCAGCTTAATCTTTGGGTCCTACGAGCAGTACTTC.

This chain joins TRBV10-2 and TRBJ1-2; D possibly corresponds to TRBD1 (5 bases). There are 15 residues in the CDR3. V lost 0 bases, J lost 4 bases, and 12 bases lay in between. Germline CDR1 reads WSHSY; CDR2 reads SAAADI. The CDR3 here is CASSESGSDSYGYTF. The CDR3, as DNA: TGCGCCAGCAGTGAGTCGGGGAGTGACAGCTATGGCTACACCTTC.